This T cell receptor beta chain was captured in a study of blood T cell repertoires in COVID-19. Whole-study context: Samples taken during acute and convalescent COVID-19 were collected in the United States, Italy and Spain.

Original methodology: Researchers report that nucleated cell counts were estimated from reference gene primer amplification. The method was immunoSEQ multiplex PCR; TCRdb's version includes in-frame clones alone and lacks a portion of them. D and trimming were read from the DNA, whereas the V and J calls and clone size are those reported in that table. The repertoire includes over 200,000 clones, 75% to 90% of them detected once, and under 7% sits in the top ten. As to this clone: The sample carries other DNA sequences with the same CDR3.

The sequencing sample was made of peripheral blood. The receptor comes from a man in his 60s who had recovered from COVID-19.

CDR3 sequence: CASSLGVSGYTF. The CDR3 DNA is TGTGCCAGCAGCTTAGGAGTGAGTGGCTACACCTTC. The genes are TRBV7-2 and TRBJ1-2, with D unresolved. Trimming cost V 1 base and J 7 bases, with 7 bases left between them. This CDR3 region has 12 residues. Germline assignment: CDR1 SGHTA and CDR2 FQGNSA.